The sequence of this T cell receptor (beta chain) was determined in a study of blood T cells in healthy people across ages. PCR was performed a second time for about 7 to 12 cycles using a sample-barcoded 5' primer and a J-beta primer mix. TCRdb reprocessed the 5' RACE reads with MiXCR, giving one entry per CDR3 protein. Of about 1.7 million distinct CDR3 sequences in the sample, 28% are singletons; the top ten hold approximately 7.7%. Deletions cut 6 bases from V and 9 bases from J, with 19 bases between. This CDR3 is 14 amino acids long. Germline assignment: CDR1 SGDLS and CDR2 YYNGEE. Sequenced: blood. The gene calls are TRBV9 and TRBJ2-1, with a weak D call TRBD1 (5 bases). This sequence was found in a woman aged 30 to 39 in good health. In DNA form, the CDR3 reads TGTGCCAGCACCGTCGGCCAGGGTTGCAGTGAGCAGTTCTTC. Its protein is CASTVGQGCSEQFF.